The rows below give T cell receptor beta chains drawn from one sample of a study of cytomegalovirus exposure and HLA in healthy donors. Some clones are missing from TCRdb's copy, which holds only in-frame ones; the method was immunoSEQ multiplex PCR. The table gives tens of thousands of clones; the top ten clones make up 5% of it. Sample: PBMCs. Receptor source: a woman between 35 and 50 years old in good health and CMV-seropositive. CDR3s include the opening cysteine and the closing phenylalanine or tryptophan. The D gene is left open where the match is weak.

>TRBJ2-5|TRBD2|TRBV28
CASSLRLAGGGGPSQETQYF
TGTGCCAGCAGCCTCAGACTAGCGGGAGGAGGGGGCCCCTCGCAAGAGACCCAGTACTTC
>TRBJ1-2|NA|TRBV19
CASSEDGGIYGYTF
TGTGCCAGTAGCGAGGACGGAGGAATCTATGGCTACACCTTC
>TRBJ2-1|NA|TRBV7-2
CASSLLGQSYNEQFF
TGTGCCAGCAGCTTGTTAGGACAGAGCTACAATGAGCAGTTCTTC
>TRBJ1-4|NA|TRBV5-1
CASSYRQAGEKLFF
TGCGCCAGCAGTTACAGACAGGCCGGGGAAAAACTGTTTTTT
>TRBJ2-7|NA|TRBV10-3
CAISESITLRVSEQYF
TGTGCCATCAGTGAGTCGATAACTCTCAGGGTGTCCGAGCAGTACTTC
>TRBJ2-7|TRBD1|TRBV5-1
CASTLQPGQDDEQYF
TGCGCCAGCACCCTCCAACCGGGACAGGACGACGAGCAGTACTTC
>TRBJ2-7|TRBD1|TRBV7-9
CASSLDTGVAAVEQYF
TGTGCCAGCAGCTTAGATACAGGGGTGGCCGCTGTCGAGCAGTACTTC
>TRBJ1-6|NA|TRBV10-3
CAISERGSSYNSPLHF
TGTGCCATCAGTGAGCGGGGGAGCTCCTATAATTCACCCCTCCACTTT
>TRBJ2-7|TRBD2|TRBV6-1
CASSEGDSGSYEQYF
TGTGCCAGCAGTGAAGGTGATAGCGGGAGCTACGAGCAGTACTTC
>TRBJ2-3|TRBD2|TRBV11-2
CASSLDGASGSTDTQYF
TGTGCCAGCAGCTTAGATGGTGCTAGCGGTAGCACAGATACGCAGTATTTT
>TRBJ2-3|NA|TRBV28
CASSLPGEDTQYF
TGTGCCAGCAGTTTACCTGGAGAAGATACGCAGTATTTT
>TRBJ2-7|NA|TRBV6-1
CASSERDFRTYEQYF
TGTGCCAGCAGTGAACGTGACTTCCGGACCTACGAGCAGTACTTC
>TRBJ1-5|NA|TRBV28
CASGGVYSNQPQHF
TGTGCCAGCGGGGGGGTATATAGCAATCAGCCCCAGCATTTT
>TRBJ1-2|TRBD1|TRBV4-3
CASSLYQGARYGYTF
TGCGCCAGCAGCCTTTACCAGGGGGCGCGGTATGGCTACACCTTC